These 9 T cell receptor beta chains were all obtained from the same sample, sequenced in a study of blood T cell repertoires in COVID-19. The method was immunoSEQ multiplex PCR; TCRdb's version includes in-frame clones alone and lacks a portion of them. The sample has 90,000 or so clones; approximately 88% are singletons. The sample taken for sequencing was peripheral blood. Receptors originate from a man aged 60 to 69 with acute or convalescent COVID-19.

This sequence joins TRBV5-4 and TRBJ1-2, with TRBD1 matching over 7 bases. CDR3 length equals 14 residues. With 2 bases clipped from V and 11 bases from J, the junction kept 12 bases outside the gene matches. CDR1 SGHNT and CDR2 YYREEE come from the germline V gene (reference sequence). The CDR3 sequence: CASSLGYRQGGYTF. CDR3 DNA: TGTGCCAGCAGCTTAGGGTACCGACAGGGTGGGTACACCTTC.

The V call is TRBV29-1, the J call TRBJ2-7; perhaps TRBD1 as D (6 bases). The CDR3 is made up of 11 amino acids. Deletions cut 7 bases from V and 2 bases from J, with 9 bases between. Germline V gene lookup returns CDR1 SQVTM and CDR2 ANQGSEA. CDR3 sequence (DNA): TGCAGCGGAAAGGGGGCCTACGAGCAGTACTTC. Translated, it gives CSGKGAYEQYF.

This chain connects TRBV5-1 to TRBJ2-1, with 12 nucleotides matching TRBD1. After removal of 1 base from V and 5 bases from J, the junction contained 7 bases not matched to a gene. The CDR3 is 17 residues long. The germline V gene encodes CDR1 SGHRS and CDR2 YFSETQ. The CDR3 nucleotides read TGCGCCAGCAGCTTGCCCCGGGACAGGGGGCAAGACAATGAGCAGTTCTTC. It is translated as CASSLPRDRGQDNEQFF.

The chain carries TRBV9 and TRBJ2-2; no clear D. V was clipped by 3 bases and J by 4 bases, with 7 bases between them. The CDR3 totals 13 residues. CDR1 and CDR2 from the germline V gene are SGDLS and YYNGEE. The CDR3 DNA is TGTGCCAGCAGCGGACAAAGCACCGGGGAGCTGTTTTTT. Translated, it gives CASSGQSTGELFF.

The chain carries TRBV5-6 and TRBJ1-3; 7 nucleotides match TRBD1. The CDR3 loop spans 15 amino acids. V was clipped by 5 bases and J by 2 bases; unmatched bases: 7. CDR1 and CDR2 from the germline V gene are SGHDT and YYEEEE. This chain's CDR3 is CASSSLGQPGNTIYF. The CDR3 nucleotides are TGTGCCAGCAGTTCTTTGGGACAGCCTGGAAACACCATATATTTT.

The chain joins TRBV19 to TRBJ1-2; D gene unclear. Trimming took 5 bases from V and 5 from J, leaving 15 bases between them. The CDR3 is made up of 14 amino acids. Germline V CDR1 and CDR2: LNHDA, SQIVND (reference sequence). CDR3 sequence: CASSPPEREYGYTF. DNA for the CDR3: TGTGCCAGTAGTCCACCGGAGAGGGAGTATGGCTACACCTTC.

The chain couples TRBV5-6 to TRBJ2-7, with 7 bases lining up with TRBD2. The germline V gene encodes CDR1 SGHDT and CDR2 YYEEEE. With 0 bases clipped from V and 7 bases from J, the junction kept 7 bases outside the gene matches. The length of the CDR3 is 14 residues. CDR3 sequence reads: CASSLGRKAGEQYF. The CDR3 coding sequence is TGTGCCAGCAGCTTGGGACGGAAAGCGGGAGAGCAGTACTTC.

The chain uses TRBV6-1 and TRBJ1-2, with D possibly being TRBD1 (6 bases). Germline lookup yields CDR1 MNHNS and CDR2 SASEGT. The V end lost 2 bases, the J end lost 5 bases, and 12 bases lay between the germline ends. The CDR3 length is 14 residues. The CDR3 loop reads CASSETGKSYGYTF. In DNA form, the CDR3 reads TGTGCCAGCAGTGAAACAGGGAAGTCATATGGCTACACCTTC.

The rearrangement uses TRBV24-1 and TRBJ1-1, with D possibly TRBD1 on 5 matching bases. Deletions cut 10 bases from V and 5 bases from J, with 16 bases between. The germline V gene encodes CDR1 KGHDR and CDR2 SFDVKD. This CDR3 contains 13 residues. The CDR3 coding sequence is TGTGCCACTTCGACAGAGTCTGATACTGAAGCTTTCTTT. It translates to CATSTESDTEAFF.